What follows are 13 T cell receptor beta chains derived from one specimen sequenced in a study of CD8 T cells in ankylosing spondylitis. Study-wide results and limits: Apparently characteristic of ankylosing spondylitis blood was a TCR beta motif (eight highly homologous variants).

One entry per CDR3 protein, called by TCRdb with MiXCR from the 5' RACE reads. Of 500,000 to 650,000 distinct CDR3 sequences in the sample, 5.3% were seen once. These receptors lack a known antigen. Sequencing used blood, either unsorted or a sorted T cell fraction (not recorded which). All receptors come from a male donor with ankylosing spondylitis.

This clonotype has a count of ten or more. CDR3 nucleotides: TGTGCCACCAGCAGAGATGTGATATCTAATTCACCCCTCCACTTT. It codes for CATSRDVISNSPLHF. This rearrangement joins TRBV15 to TRBJ1-6; no reliable D call. Germline lookup yields CDR1 LNHNV and CDR2 YYDKDF (reference sequence). The V end was cut by 0 bases, the J end by 6 bases, with 9 bases between. This CDR3 has 15 amino acids.

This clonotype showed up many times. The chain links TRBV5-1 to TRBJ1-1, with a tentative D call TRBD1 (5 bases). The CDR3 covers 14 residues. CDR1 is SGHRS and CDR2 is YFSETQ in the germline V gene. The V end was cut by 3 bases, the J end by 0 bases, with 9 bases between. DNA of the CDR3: TGCGCCAGCAGCTCGGGGGTGTTGAACACTGAAGCTTTCTTT. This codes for CASSSGVLNTEAFF.

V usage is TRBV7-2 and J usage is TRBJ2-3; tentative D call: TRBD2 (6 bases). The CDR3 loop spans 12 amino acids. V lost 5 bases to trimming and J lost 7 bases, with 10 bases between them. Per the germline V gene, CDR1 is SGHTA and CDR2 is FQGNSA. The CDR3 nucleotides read TGTGCCAGCAGCATCGCGGGGTATACGCAGTATTTT. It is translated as CASSIAGYTQYF.

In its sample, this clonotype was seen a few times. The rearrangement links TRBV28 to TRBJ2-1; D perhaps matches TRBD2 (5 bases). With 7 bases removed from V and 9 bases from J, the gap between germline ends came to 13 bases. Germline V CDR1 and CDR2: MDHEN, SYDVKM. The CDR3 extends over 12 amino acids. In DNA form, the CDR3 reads TGTGCCAGCATTTCCACCGGGATTGAGCAGTTCTTC. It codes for CASISTGIEQFF.

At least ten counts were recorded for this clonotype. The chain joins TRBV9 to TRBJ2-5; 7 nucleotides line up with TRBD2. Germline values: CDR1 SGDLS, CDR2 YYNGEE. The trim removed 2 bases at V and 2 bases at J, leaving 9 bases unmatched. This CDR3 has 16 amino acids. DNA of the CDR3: TGTGCCAGCAGCGTTATGTGGCTAGCGGATCAAGAGACCCAGTACTTC. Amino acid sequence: CASSVMWLADQETQYF.

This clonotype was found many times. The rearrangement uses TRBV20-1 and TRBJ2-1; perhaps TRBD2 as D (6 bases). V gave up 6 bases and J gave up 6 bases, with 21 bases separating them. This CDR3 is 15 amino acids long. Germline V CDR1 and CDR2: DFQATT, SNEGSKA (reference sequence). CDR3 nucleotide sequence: TGCAGTGCCCATAACCGCGGACTAAGCGGCAATGAGCAGTTCTTC. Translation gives CSAHNRGLSGNEQFF.

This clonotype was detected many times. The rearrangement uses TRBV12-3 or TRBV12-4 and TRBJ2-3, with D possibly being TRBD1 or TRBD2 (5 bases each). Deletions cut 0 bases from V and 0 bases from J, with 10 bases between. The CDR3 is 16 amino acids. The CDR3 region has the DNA TGTGCCAGCAGTTTAGCGGGGGTCCCTAGCACAGATACGCAGTATTTT. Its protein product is CASSLAGVPSTDTQYF.

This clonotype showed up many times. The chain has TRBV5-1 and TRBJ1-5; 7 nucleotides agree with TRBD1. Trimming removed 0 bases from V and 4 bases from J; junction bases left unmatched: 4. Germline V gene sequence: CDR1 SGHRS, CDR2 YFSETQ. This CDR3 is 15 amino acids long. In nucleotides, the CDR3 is TGCGCCAGCAGCTTGGAGGGGGCTGCAAATCAGCCCCAGCATTTT. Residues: CASSLEGAANQPQHF. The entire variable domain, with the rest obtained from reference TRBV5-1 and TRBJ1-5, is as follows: KAGVTQTPRYLIKTRGQQVTLSCSPISGHRSVSWYQQTPGQGLQFLFEYFSETQRNKGNFPGRFSGRQFSNSRSEMNVSTLELGDSALYLCASSLEGAANQPQHFGDGTRLSIL.

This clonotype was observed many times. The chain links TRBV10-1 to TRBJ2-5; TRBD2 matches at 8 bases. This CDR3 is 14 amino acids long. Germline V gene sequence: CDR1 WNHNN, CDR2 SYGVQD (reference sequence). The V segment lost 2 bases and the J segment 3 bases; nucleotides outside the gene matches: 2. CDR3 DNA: TGCGCCAGCAGTGAGCAACTAGCGGAAGAGACCCAGTACTTC. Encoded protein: CASSEQLAEETQYF.

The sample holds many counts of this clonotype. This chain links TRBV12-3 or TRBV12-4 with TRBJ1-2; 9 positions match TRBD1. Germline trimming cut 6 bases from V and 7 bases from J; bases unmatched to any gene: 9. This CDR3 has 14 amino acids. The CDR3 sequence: CASSQDRGKSGYTF. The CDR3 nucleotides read TGTGCCAGCAGCCAGGACAGGGGAAAATCTGGCTACACCTTC.

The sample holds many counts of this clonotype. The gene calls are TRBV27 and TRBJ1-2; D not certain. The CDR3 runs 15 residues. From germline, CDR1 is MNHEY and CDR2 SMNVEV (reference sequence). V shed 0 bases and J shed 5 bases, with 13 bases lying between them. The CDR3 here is CASSLSRRPPYGYTF. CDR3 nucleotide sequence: TGTGCCAGCAGTTTATCGCGACGGCCCCCTTATGGCTACACCTTC.

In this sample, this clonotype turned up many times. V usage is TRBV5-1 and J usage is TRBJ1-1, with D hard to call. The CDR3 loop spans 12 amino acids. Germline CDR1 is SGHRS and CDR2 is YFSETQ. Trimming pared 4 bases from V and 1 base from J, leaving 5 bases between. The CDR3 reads CASSASNTEAFF. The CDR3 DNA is TGCGCCAGCAGCGCCTCGAACACTGAAGCTTTCTTT.

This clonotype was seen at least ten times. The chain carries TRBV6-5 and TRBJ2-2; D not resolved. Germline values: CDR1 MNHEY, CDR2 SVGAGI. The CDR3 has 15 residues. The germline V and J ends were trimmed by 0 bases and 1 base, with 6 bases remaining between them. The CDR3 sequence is CASSYSWENTGELFF. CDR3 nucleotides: TGTGCCAGCAGTTACTCGTGGGAGAACACCGGGGAGCTGTTTTTT.